This TCR beta chain was found in a study of blood T cell repertoires in COVID-19. About the research overall: Donors in the United States, Italy and Spain gave samples during acute or convalescent COVID-19.

Germline loops: CDR1 SGDLS, CDR2 YYNGEE. This CDR3 has 14 residues. After removal of 4 bases from V and 4 bases from J, the junction contained 7 bases not matched to a gene. This clone was seen more than once but under ten times. In the original workflow: Reference gene primer amplification gave nucleated cell count estimates. Produced via immunoSEQ multiplex PCR; TCRdb's table is partial and in-frame only. V and J calls and clone size are copied from that table; D and trimming were computed from the DNA. The sample consists of around 140,000 clones, 70% to 90% of them appearing once. The TCR originated in a woman aged 55 to 70 with acute or convalescent COVID-19. The chain couples TRBV9 to TRBJ1-1, with TRBD1 matching over 7 bases. The specimen sequenced was peripheral blood. The CDR3 DNA reads TGTGCCAGCAGCTACACAGGGGCGGGCACTGAAGCTTTCTTT. Protein product: CASSYTGAGTEAFF.